This T cell receptor beta chain stems from a study of graft-versus-host responses after intestinal transplantation. The length of the CDR3 is 15 residues. Germline V CDR1 and CDR2: SGHRS, YFSETQ. Trimming cost V 1 base and J 6 bases; bases outside gene matches: 7. Notes on this clone: What it recognizes is unknown.

The protocol was immunoSEQ multiplex PCR, while the TCRdb copy is restricted to in-frame clones and leaves out a portion. The sample has 95,000 to 150,000 clones; just under 95% are singletons. The source is a human donor who received an intestinal transplant. Sequenced here: unstimulated CD4+ T cells sorted from spleen or lymph node cells, sampled before intestinal transplant. The V call is TRBV5-1, the J call TRBJ2-7; 10 bases line up with TRBD1. This CDR3 reads CASSLTTGGAGEQYF. The CDR3 DNA is TGCGCCAGCAGCTTGACGACAGGGGGCGCGGGCGAGCAGTACTTC.